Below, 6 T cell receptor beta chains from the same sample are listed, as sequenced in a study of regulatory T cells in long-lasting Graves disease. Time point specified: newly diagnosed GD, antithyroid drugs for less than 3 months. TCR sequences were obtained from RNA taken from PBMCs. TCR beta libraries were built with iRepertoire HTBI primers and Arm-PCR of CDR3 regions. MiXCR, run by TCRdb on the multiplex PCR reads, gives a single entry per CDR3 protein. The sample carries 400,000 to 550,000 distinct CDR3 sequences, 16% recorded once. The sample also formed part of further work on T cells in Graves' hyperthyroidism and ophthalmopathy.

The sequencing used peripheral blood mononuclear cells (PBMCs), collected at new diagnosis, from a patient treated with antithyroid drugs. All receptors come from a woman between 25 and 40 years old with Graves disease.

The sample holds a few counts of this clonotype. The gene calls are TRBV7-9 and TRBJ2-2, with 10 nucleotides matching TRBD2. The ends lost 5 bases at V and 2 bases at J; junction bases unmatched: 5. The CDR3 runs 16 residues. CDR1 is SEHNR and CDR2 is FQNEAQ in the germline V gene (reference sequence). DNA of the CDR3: TGTGCCAGCAGCCCAAAGCGGGAGGGCAACACCGGGGAGCTGTTTTTT. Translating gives CASSPKREGNTGELFF.

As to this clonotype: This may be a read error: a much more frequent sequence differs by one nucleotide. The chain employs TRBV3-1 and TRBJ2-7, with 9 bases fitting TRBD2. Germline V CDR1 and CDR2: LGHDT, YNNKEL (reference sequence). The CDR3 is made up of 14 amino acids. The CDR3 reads CASSQREGTYERYF. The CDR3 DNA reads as TGTGCCAGCAGCCAGCGGGAGGGGACCTACGAGCGGTACTTC.

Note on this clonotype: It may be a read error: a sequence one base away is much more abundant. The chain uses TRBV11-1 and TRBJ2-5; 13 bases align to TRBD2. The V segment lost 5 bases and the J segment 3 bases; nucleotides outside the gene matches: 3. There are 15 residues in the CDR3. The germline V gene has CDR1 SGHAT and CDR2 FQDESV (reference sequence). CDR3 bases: TGTGCCAGCAGCGGAGGACTAGCGGGAGAAGAGACCCAGTACTTC. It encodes CASSGGLAGEETQYF.

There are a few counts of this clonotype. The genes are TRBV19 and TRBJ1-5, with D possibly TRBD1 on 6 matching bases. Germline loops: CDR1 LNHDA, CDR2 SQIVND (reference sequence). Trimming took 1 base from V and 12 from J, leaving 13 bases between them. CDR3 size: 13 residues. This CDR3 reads CASSIGWLRGQHF. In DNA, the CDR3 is TGTGCCAGTAGTATAGGTTGGCTCAGGGGCCAGCATTTT.

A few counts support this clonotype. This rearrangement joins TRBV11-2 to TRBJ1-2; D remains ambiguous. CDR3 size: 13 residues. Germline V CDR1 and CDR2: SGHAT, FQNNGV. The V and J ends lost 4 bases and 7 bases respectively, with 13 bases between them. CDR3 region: CASSSLKQIGYTF. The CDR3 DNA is TGTGCCAGCAGCTCCCTGAAGCAGATTGGCTACACCTTC.

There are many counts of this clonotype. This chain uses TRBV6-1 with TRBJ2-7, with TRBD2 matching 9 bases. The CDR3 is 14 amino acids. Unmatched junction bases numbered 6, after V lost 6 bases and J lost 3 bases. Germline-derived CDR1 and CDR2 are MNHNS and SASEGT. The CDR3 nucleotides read TGTGCCAGCAGAACGACTAGCGGAGGCTACGAGCAGTACTTC. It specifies CASRTTSGGYEQYF.